The 20 T cell receptor beta chains in this list originate from one sample, sequenced in a study of T cells in Graves' hyperthyroidism and ophthalmopathy. The CDR3 regions of TCR beta were amplified from RNA transcripts. The TCR CDR3 first-round RT-PCR relied on the HTBI primer set. TCRdb fed the multiplex PCR reads into MiXCR, producing one record per CDR3 protein. The repertoire holds roughly 380,000 distinct CDR3 sequences, with 19% as singletons. The sequenced material came from blood. Receptors were obtained from a woman between 18 and 29 years old with Graves' hyperthyroidism.

This clonotype was observed at least ten times. The chain uses TRBV27 and TRBJ2-2; D gene unclear. This CDR3 contains 12 residues. The germline CDR1 and CDR2 sequences are MNHEY and SMNVEV (reference sequence). Trimming stripped 2 bases from V and 5 bases from J, with 3 bases between. CDR3 sequence (DNA): TGTGCCAGCAGTTTACGAACCGGGGAGCTGTTTTTT. Residues: CASSLRTGELFF.

This clonotype was recorded at least ten times. The chain combines TRBV6-1 with TRBJ1-2; D call uncertain. Trimming shortened V by 3 bases and J by 2 bases, and 10 bases separated the two germline ends. Germline CDR1 reads MNHNS; CDR2 reads SASEGT. The CDR3 consists of 14 residues. The CDR3 bases are TGTGCCAGCAGTGACGCGGGATACAACTATGGCTACACCTTC. Its translation: CASSDAGYNYGYTF.

V is TRBV12-5 and J is TRBJ2-5; 10 bases are a match to TRBD1. V shed 1 base and J 6 bases; nucleotides not matched to a gene: 2. The CDR3 sequence is 14 residues long. Germline loops: CDR1 LGHNT, CDR2 FRNRAP. The CDR3 here is CASGLGQGAKTQYF. Written as DNA, the CDR3 is TGTGCTAGTGGTTTGGGACAGGGGGCGAAGACCCAGTACTTC.

On this clonotype itself: At one boundary the junction diverges from the germline segment, which might be a read error. Written as DNA, the CDR3 is TGTGCCAGCTCGCCACCCCAGGGTCCGGACATTCAGTACTTC. It yields the protein CASSPPQGPDIQYF. This chain uses TRBV18 with TRBJ2-4; TRBD1 might be the D (5 bases). CDR1 and CDR2 (germline): KGHSH, LQKENI. The CDR3 is 14 residues long.

This clonotype was observed many times. The CDR3, as DNA: TGTGCCAGCAGTGAGGACCGCATTGCGAACACCGGGGAGCTGTTTTTT. Protein: CASSEDRIANTGELFF. The chain combines TRBV6-1 with TRBJ2-2; D uncertain. V was pared by 3 bases and J by 0 bases, with 11 bases between. Germline V gives CDR1 MNHNS, CDR2 SASEGT. The CDR3 contains 16 residues.

In its sample, this clonotype was seen many times. The chain links TRBV5-1 to TRBJ2-7, with 9 bases fitting TRBD1. Trimming cost V 4 bases and J 2 bases; bases outside gene matches: 7. CDR3 length: 15 amino acids. Germline V gives CDR1 SGHRS, CDR2 YFSETQ. In DNA form, the CDR3 reads TGCGCCAGCAGCCTAGGACAGGGGAAGGCCTACGAGCAGTACTTC. Its protein product is CASSLGQGKAYEQYF.

This clonotype was recorded many times. The genes are TRBV12-3 or TRBV12-4 and TRBJ1-5; perhaps TRBD1 as D (6 bases). V was pared by 5 bases and J by 2 bases, with 10 bases between. The length of the CDR3 is 14 residues. This chain's CDR3 is CASSPRQGNQPQHF. The CDR3 nucleotides are TGTGCCAGCAGTCCAAGACAGGGCAATCAGCCCCAGCATTTT.

This clonotype was seen a handful of times. The chain is built from TRBV27 and TRBJ2-7, with D hard to call. CDR3 length: 17 residues. Per germline, CDR1 MNHEY and CDR2 SMNVEV (reference sequence). V lost 5 bases to trimming and J lost 2 bases, with 22 bases between them. CDR3: CASSTRYQVPLTYEQYF. The CDR3 DNA reads as TGTGCCAGCAGTACCCGATACCAGGTGCCTCTTACCTACGAGCAGTACTTC.

Many counts were recorded for this clonotype. The chain couples TRBV6-1 to TRBJ1-6; no clear D. Germline V gene data show CDR1 as MNHNS and CDR2 as SASEGT. V lost 6 bases and J lost 5, with 11 bases in between. This CDR3 is 14 amino acids long. The CDR3 bases are TGTGCCAGCAGGTCTGCGGGGAATAATTCACCCCTCCACTTT. It yields the protein CASRSAGNNSPLHF.

This clonotype appeared many times. This chain uses TRBV7-8 with TRBJ1-2; D is unclear. The CDR3 totals 13 residues. Germline V gene data show CDR1 as SGHVS and CDR2 as FQNEAQ. V was clipped by 1 base and J by 4 bases, with 7 bases between them. In DNA, the CDR3 is TGTGCCAGCAGCTTAGGCCAGATCTATGGCTACACCTTC. Residues: CASSLGQIYGYTF.

The rearrangement links TRBV6-1 to TRBJ2-7; 8 positions match TRBD2. V was pared by 0 bases and J by 3 bases, with 10 bases of the junction left unmatched. Germline V gives CDR1 MNHNS, CDR2 SASEGT. The length of the CDR3 is 17 residues. The CDR3 region has the DNA TGTGCCAGCAGTGAAGCCCTTTACGGGGGGGCGAGCTACGAGCAGTACTTC. It specifies CASSEALYGGASYEQYF.

In its sample, this clonotype was seen many times. This chain joins TRBV11-2 and TRBJ2-2; D call uncertain. This CDR3 has 14 residues. Germline V gene lookup returns CDR1 SGHAT and CDR2 FQNNGV. The V gene lost 2 bases and the J gene lost 6 bases, with 10 bases spanning the gap. In DNA form, the CDR3 reads TGTGCCAGCAGCTTACCAGTGGGGTCCGGGGAGCTGTTTTTT. Residues: CASSLPVGSGELFF.

The sample holds many counts of this clonotype. The chain uses TRBV6-4 and TRBJ2-2; 10 nucleotides align to TRBD1. Germline CDR1 is MRHNA and CDR2 is SNTAGT. The V and J ends lost 8 bases and 3 bases, in that order; junction bases with no gene match: 3. The CDR3 totals 14 residues. CDR3 region: CASGGTGDTGELFF. The CDR3 DNA follows: TGTGCCAGCGGAGGGACAGGGGACACCGGGGAGCTGTTTTTT.

This clonotype has ten or more counts. The rearrangement links TRBV2 to TRBJ2-7, with D perhaps matching TRBD2 (5 bases). Germline CDR1 SNHLY, CDR2 FYNNEI. Deletions cut 9 bases from V and 0 bases from J, with 21 bases between. This CDR3 region has 16 residues. CDR3: CASLSDAGLPSYEQYF. Written as DNA, the CDR3 is TGTGCCAGTCTATCCGACGCGGGCCTGCCCTCCTACGAGCAGTACTTC.

This clonotype was detected many times. The rearrangement links TRBV9 to TRBJ1-1; D gene uncertain. The CDR3 covers 13 residues. Between the trimmed V and J ends, which lost 1 base and 1 base, there was a span of 5 bases. Germline V lookup: CDR1 SGDLS, CDR2 YYNGEE. CDR3: CASSVTENTEAFF. The CDR3, as DNA: TGTGCCAGCAGCGTAACAGAGAACACTGAAGCTTTCTTT.

This clonotype was detected ten times or more. The chain uses TRBV30 and TRBJ2-7, with D perhaps TRBD1 or TRBD2 (6 bases each). There are 14 residues in the CDR3. Trimming took 3 bases from V and 1 from J, leaving 13 bases between them. The germline V gene encodes CDR1 GTSNPN and CDR2 SVGIG (reference sequence). Written as DNA, the CDR3 is TGTGCCTGGAGCCCTCCGGGGGCTTCCTACGAGCAGTACTTC. Translating gives CAWSPPGASYEQYF.

At least ten counts were recorded for this clonotype. The genes are TRBV7-2 and TRBJ1-5; weak D call: TRBD1 (5 bases). Germline assignment: CDR1 SGHTA and CDR2 FQGNSA. This CDR3 contains 15 residues. Trimming pared 5 bases from V and 5 bases from J, leaving 16 bases between. The CDR3 DNA is TGTGCCAGCAGCGCAGGCAGGGTGGGGGATCAGCCCCAGCATTTT. This sequence encodes CASSAGRVGDQPQHF.

This clonotype occurred many times. The V call is TRBV20-1, the J call TRBJ1-2, with a weak D call TRBD1 (5 bases). Trimming shortened V by 3 bases and J by 0 bases, and 14 bases separated the two germline ends. Germline V gene sequence: CDR1 DFQATT, CDR2 SNEGSKA (reference sequence). The CDR3 sequence is 15 residues long. The CDR3 DNA reads as TGCAGTGCTAGGTTGGGGGGAAGAGCTAACTATGGCTACACCTTC. Encoded protein: CSARLGGRANYGYTF.

The sample holds many counts of this clonotype. V gene TRBV20-1 combines with J gene TRBJ1-5, with D unresolved. Germline CDR1 is DFQATT and CDR2 is SNEGSKA (reference sequence). The CDR3 has 13 amino acids. V was pared by 5 bases and J by 4 bases, with 12 bases between. The CDR3 bases are TGCAGTGCTGAGCCGGTTGAGAATCAGCCCCAGCATTTT. Translated, it gives CSAEPVENQPQHF.

The genes are TRBV5-1 and TRBJ2-7; possible D gene TRBD2, 6 bases. V lost 4 bases and J lost 12, with 20 bases in between. Looked up from germline, CDR1 is SGHRS and CDR2 is YFSETQ. The CDR3 extends over 13 amino acids. CDR3 sequence (DNA): TGCGCCAGCAGCCCACCGGGAGCCCGCCGGGTGTACTTC. It yields the protein CASSPPGARRVYF.